The rows below give T cell receptor beta chains drawn from one sample of a study of T cell responses to AZD1222 COVID-19 vaccine. Profiled with immunoSEQ multiplex PCR; TCRdb holds only in-frame clones, not every one. The table has approximately 100,000 clones, under 95% seen once. The starting material was peripheral blood, obtained on day 0 of AZD1222 vaccination. These receptors were collected from an adult in good health. Each CDR3 is given with its conserved first and last residue. Each record gives: clone size, D gene, J gene, V gene, CDR3 protein, CDR3 DNA. A D gene is named only where the DNA matches it firmly. The listing skips clone size in some rows; elsewhere it reads once, few, many or a size class.

-	TRBD1	TRBJ2-3	TRBV11-3	CASSPGTGTTDTQYF	TGTGCCAGCAGCCCCGGGACAGGGACTACAGATACGCAGTATTTT
few	TRBD1	TRBJ2-1	TRBV3-1/TRBV3-2	CASSSDRGGEQFF	TGTGCCAGCAGCTCTGACAGGGGTGGAGAGCAGTTCTTC
-	-	TRBJ2-7	TRBV15	CATSSAAEQYF	TGTGCCACCAGCAGCGCCGCGGAGCAGTACTTC
once	TRBD1	TRBJ2-5	TRBV4-2	CASSPQTGVRETQYF	TGTGCCAGCAGCCCCCAGACAGGGGTGAGAGAGACCCAGTACTTC
-	-	TRBJ2-3	TRBV6-5	CASSYGGGGTDTQYF	TGTGCCAGCAGTTACGGGGGCGGTGGCACAGATACGCAGTATTTT
-	-	TRBJ1-6	TRBV6-6	CASSYSVRDSPLHF	TGTGCCAGCAGTTACTCTGTGAGGGATTCACCCCTCCACTTT
-	TRBD2	TRBJ2-3	TRBV14	CASSPGLAGGTDTQYF	TGTGCCAGCAGCCCGGGACTAGCGGGAGGGACAGATACGCAGTATTTT
once	-	TRBJ1-6	TRBV10-2	CASRQSSYNSPLHF	TGCGCCAGCAGGCAGAGCTCCTATAATTCACCCCTCCACTTT
-	TRBD1	TRBJ2-3	TRBV30	CAWRRDRGGTDTQYF	TGTGCCTGGAGAAGGGACAGGGGAGGAACAGATACGCAGTATTTT
-	-	TRBJ2-5	TRBV21-1	CASSKTPGEAGECETQYF	TGTGCCAGCAGCAAGACTCCGGGGGAAGCGGGAGAATGTGAGACCCAGTACTTC
once	-	TRBJ1-4	TRBV3-1/TRBV3-2	CASSPSATNEKLFF	TGTGCCAGCAGCCCGAGTGCAACTAATGAAAAACTGTTTTTT
-	-	TRBJ1-1	TRBV19	CASRRGGASYGGTEAFF	TGTGCCAGTCGAAGAGGGGGGGCCTCCTATGGGGGCACTGAAGCTTTCTTT
-	-	TRBJ2-1	TRBV30	CAWSTVEGVIYNEQFF	TGTGCCTGGAGTACCGTTGAGGGGGTGATATACAATGAGCAGTTCTTC
-	-	TRBJ2-1	TRBV18	CASSPRTTSYNEQFF	TGTGCCAGCTCACCCCGGACCACTTCCTACAATGAGCAGTTCTTC
-	-	TRBJ1-1	TRBV30	CAWSDWHPNTEAFF	TGTGCCTGGAGTGATTGGCATCCGAACACTGAAGCTTTCTTT
-	-	TRBJ1-1	TRBV6-5	CASSNTEAFF	TGTGCCAGCAGTAACACTGAAGCTTTCTTT
-	-	TRBJ1-1	TRBV9	CASSVGTGSEAFF	TGTGCCAGCAGCGTAGGCACAGGGTCTGAAGCTTTCTTT
-	-	TRBJ1-2	TRBV7-9	CASSSPGRASYTF	TGTGCCAGCAGCTCCCCGGGCAGGGCGAGCTACACCTTC
-	-	TRBJ2-5	TRBV5-4	CASTRPGSGETQYF	TGTGCCAGCACCCGGCCCGGGTCGGGGGAGACCCAGTACTTC
-	-	TRBJ1-1	TRBV7-3	CASSLQTGSKNTEAFF	TGTGCCAGCAGCTTGCAAACGGGGAGCAAGAACACTGAAGCTTTCTTT
-	TRBD1	TRBJ1-2	TRBV27	CASSPRTGGGYTF	TGTGCCAGCAGTCCCCGGACAGGGGGAGGCTACACCTTC
-	-	TRBJ2-7	TRBV29-1	CSVDRGKGTYEQYF	TGCAGCGTTGACAGGGGAAAGGGGACCTACGAGCAGTACTTC
-	TRBD1	TRBJ2-7	TRBV7-8	CASSLGTGGVGEQYF	TGTGCCAGCAGCTTAGGGACAGGGGGCGTCGGCGAGCAGTACTTC
-	-	TRBJ1-6	TRBV15	CATSRETGRLGSPLHF	TGTGCCACCAGCAGAGAAACTGGCAGGTTAGGTTCACCCCTCCACTTT
-	-	TRBJ2-1	TRBV21-1	CASSTSGRALPYNEQFF	TGTGCCAGCAGCACTAGCGGGAGGGCCTTACCCTACAATGAGCAGTTCTTC
-	-	TRBJ2-5	TRBV11-3	CASSAAKTQYF	TGTGCCAGCAGCGCCGCCAAGACCCAGTACTTC
-	-	TRBJ2-2	TRBV7-3	CASSLGGSNTGELFF	TGTGCCAGCAGCCTAGGGGGGTCGAACACCGGGGAGCTGTTTTTT
once	TRBD1	TRBJ2-1	TRBV7-2	CASSLEPGQSSYNEQFF	TGTGCCAGCAGCTTAGAGCCGGGACAGAGCTCCTACAATGAGCAGTTCTTC
-	-	TRBJ2-3	TRBV5-1	CASSLQRASTDTQYF	TGCGCCAGCAGCTTGCAAAGAGCTAGCACAGATACGCAGTATTTT
-	-	TRBJ1-5	TRBV5-5	CASSFSGGNQPQHF	TGTGCCAGCAGCTTTTCGGGAGGCAATCAGCCCCAGCATTTT
-	-	TRBJ1-3	TRBV5-1	CASSLGTPGNTIYF	TGCGCCAGCAGCTTGGGCACACCCGGAAACACCATATATTTT
-	TRBD2	TRBJ2-5	TRBV24-1	CATSDLKGGGETQYF	TGTGCCACCAGTGATTTGAAGGGCGGGGGAGAGACCCAGTACTTC
-	-	TRBJ1-6	TRBV7-9	CASSAIGGGNSPLHF	TGTGCCAGCAGCGCAATAGGGGGAGGGAATTCACCCCTCCACTTT
-	-	TRBJ2-5	TRBV15	CATSSTGANQETQYF	TGTGCCACCAGCTCGACCGGGGCGAACCAAGAGACCCAGTACTTC
-	TRBD2	TRBJ2-7	TRBV7-3	CASRSAGGSYEQYF	TGTGCCAGCAGGTCGGCGGGGGGATCCTACGAGCAGTACTTC
-	-	TRBJ2-5	TRBV27	CASSTLGEETQYF	TGTGCCAGCAGTACCCTTGGCGAAGAGACCCAGTACTTC
-	TRBD1	TRBJ1-2	TRBV29-1	CSVKAQGADYGYTF	TGCAGCGTGAAAGCCCAGGGGGCGGACTATGGCTACACCTTC
-	TRBD1	TRBJ2-1	TRBV7-8	CASSLDRGSYNEQFF	TGTGCCAGCAGCCTGGACAGGGGGTCCTACAATGAGCAGTTCTTC
-	TRBD1	TRBJ2-7	TRBV5-5	CASSLLGDRSTYEQYF	TGTGCCAGCAGCTTGTTAGGGGACAGATCCACCTACGAGCAGTACTTC
-	-	TRBJ2-2	TRBV5-6	CASSLVVGELFF	TGTGCCAGCAGCTTGGTTGTCGGGGAGCTGTTTTTT
-	TRBD2	TRBJ2-1	TRBV19	CASSPLVLAGGPHEQFF	TGTGCCAGTAGCCCTCTAGTACTAGCGGGGGGGCCCCATGAGCAGTTCTTC
-	-	TRBJ2-1	TRBV18	CASSPPTGIGNEQFF	TGTGCCAGCTCACCACCTACAGGGATAGGCAATGAGCAGTTCTTC
-	-	TRBJ2-3	TRBV4-3	CASSPDSLGTDTQYF	TGCGCCAGCAGCCCGGATTCCCTCGGGACAGATACGCAGTATTTT
-	-	TRBJ1-4	TRBV7-2	CASSLPLGATNEKLFF	TGTGCCAGCAGCCTCCCCCTTGGGGCAACTAATGAAAAACTGTTTTTT
-	TRBD1	TRBJ2-5	TRBV25-1	CASSDSTGERETQYF	TGTGCCAGCAGTGATTCCACAGGGGAGAGGGAGACCCAGTACTTC
-	-	TRBJ1-1	TRBV28	CASSPPTGNTEAFF	TGTGCCAGCAGTCCACCTACAGGGAACACTGAAGCTTTCTTT
once	TRBD1	TRBJ2-1	TRBV28	CASSFGQGAYEQFF	TGTGCCAGCAGTTTTGGACAGGGGGCTTATGAGCAGTTCTTC
-	-	TRBJ2-1	TRBV19	CASSIGNEQFF	TGTGCCAGTAGTATCGGTAATGAGCAGTTCTTC
-	-	TRBJ2-6	TRBV7-9	CASSLIYSGANVLTF	TGTGCCAGCAGCTTAATCTACTCTGGGGCCAACGTCCTGACTTTC
-	-	TRBJ1-1	TRBV6-5	CASSYSGGPTEAFF	TGTGCCAGCAGTTACTCTGGGGGGCCCACTGAAGCTTTCTTT
-	-	TRBJ2-7	TRBV24-1	CATSDPLGEQYF	TGTGCCACCAGTGATCCCCTGGGGGAGCAGTACTTC
-	-	TRBJ1-6	TRBV7-9	CASTTNGGNSPLHF	TGTGCCAGCACCACGAACGGGGGAAATTCACCCCTCCACTTT
-	-	TRBJ2-7	TRBV19	CASSRGPYYEQYF	TGTGCCAGTAGCCGGGGACCGTACTACGAGCAGTACTTC
-	-	TRBJ1-3	TRBV28	CASSSGGSGNTIYF	TGTGCCAGCAGTTCCGGGGGCTCTGGAAACACCATATATTTT
-	TRBD1	TRBJ2-3	TRBV19	CASSLPGQLRDTQYF	TGTGCCAGTAGTCTTCCGGGACAGCTGAGGGATACGCAGTATTTT
-	-	TRBJ1-5	TRBV6-2/TRBV6-3	CASSDGTFNQPQHF	TGTGCCAGCAGTGACGGGACCTTCAATCAGCCCCAGCATTTT
once	-	TRBJ1-1	TRBV15	CATTDEINTEAFF	TGTGCCACCACGGACGAAATCAACACTGAAGCTTTCTTT
-	-	TRBJ2-5	TRBV5-1	CASSPIGGFRETQYF	TGCGCCAGCAGCCCGATTGGGGGGTTTCGAGAGACCCAGTACTTC